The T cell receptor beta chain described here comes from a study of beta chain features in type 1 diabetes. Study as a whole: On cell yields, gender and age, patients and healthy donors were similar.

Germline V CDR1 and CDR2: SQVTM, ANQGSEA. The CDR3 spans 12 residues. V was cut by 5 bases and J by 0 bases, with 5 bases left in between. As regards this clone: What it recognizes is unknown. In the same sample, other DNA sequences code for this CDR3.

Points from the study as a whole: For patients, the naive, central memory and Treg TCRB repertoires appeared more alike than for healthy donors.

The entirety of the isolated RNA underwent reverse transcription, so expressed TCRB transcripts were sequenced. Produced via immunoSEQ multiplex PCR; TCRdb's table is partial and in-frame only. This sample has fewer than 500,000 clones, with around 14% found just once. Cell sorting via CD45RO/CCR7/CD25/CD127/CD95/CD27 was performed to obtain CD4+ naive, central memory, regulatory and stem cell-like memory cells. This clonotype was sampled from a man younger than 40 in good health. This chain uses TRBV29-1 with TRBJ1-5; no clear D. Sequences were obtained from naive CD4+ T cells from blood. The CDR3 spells CSVRDSNQPQHF. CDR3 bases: TGCAGCGTTCGGGATAGCAATCAGCCCCAGCATTTT.